The rows below give T cell receptor beta chains drawn from one sample of a study of graft-versus-host responses after intestinal transplantation. TCRdb keeps only in-frame clones here, not all; method: immunoSEQ multiplex PCR. The repertoire holds about 37,000 clones, with roughly 87% as singletons. Sequencing was performed on ileum tissue, taken approximately 210 days after intestinal transplant. The receptor source for this set is a human patient who received an intestinal transplant, so some T cells may come from the graft donor. The CDR3 runs from the conserved cysteine through the conserved F or W. The D gene is left open where the match is weak. Clone size, where shown, is once, few, many, or a class for clones that have expanded.

size | J | D | V | DNA | CDR3
- | TRBJ2-5 | - | TRBV5-1 | TGCGCCAGCAGCTTGGGCCCACCCAGCCCCCTTGAGACCCAGTACTTC | CASSLGPPSPLETQYF
- | TRBJ1-6 | TRBD1 | TRBV6-6 | TGTGCCAGCAGCAGACAGGGATATAATTCACCCCTCCACTTT | CASSRQGYNSPLHF
once | TRBJ2-1 | - | TRBV30 | TGTGCCTGGAGTGTCCTTTACAATGAGCAGTTCTTC | CAWSVLYNEQFF
- | TRBJ1-5 | - | TRBV5-6 | TGTGCCAGCAGCTTATGGGGCAGCGGACTCAATCAGCCCCAGCATTTT | CASSLWGSGLNQPQHF
- | TRBJ2-1 | TRBD2 | TRBV11-1 | TGTGCCAGCAGCCCACGCACCCTTAGCGGGAGCTCCTACAATGAGCAGTTCTTC | CASSPRTLSGSSYNEQFF
- | TRBJ2-4 | - | TRBV21-1 | TGTGCCAGCAGCAAAGTCAATGAGGACAGGGCGGGAACCAAAAACATTCAGTACTTC | CASSKVNEDRAGTKNIQYF
- | TRBJ2-1 | TRBD2 | TRBV5-1 | TGCGCCAGCAGCTCACTAGCGGGGGTGGGCAATGAGCAGTTCTTC | CASSSLAGVGNEQFF
- | TRBJ1-1 | - | TRBV19 | TGTGCCAGTAGTACACTACCGGGGCCGACGCCTGAAGCTTTCTTT | CASSTLPGPTPEAFF
- | TRBJ2-2 | - | TRBV6-5 | TGTGCCAGCAGTTACTCCCCAGGCGGGGAGCTGTTTTTT | CASSYSPGGELFF
- | TRBJ2-7 | - | TRBV5-1 | TGCGCCAGCAGCCGGCTAGGGGACTACGAGCAGTACTTC | CASSRLGDYEQYF